This TCR beta chain derives from a study of vaccination effects on CD4 cells after COVID-19. As for the study in general: In the ViraFEST assay, antigen-specific CD4+ clonotypes were identified by expansion after peptide-pool stimulation.

Assay used: immunoSEQ multiplex PCR; TCRdb lists only in-frame clones, some missing. Seen here are tens of thousands of clones, about four fifths observed once, and the top ten hold 5% to 5.5%. Regarding this clone: Antigen unknown.

Germline CDR1 reads MNHEY; CDR2 reads SMNVEV (reference sequence). The CDR3 consists of 14 residues. The junction had 10 bases not matched to a gene; V was cut back by 8 bases and J by 6 bases. Subsequent to a culture period of around 10 days, CD4+ T cells were isolated. Infection with SARS-CoV-2 occurred in the person between March and December 2020, and PCR confirmed it. Two doses of either BNT162b2 or mRNA-1273 were given to each participant. The J gene is TRBJ2-1, the V gene TRBV27, with 7 bases fitting TRBD2. The receptor's source is a human donor who had a prior SARS-CoV-2 infection. Sequenced material: CD4+ T cells from PBMCs cultured without peptide, taken after COVID-19 vaccination. CDR3 in amino acids: CASRGLVGSNEQFF. The CDR3 nucleotides read TGTGCCAGCCGCGGACTAGTTGGTAGCAATGAGCAGTTCTTC.